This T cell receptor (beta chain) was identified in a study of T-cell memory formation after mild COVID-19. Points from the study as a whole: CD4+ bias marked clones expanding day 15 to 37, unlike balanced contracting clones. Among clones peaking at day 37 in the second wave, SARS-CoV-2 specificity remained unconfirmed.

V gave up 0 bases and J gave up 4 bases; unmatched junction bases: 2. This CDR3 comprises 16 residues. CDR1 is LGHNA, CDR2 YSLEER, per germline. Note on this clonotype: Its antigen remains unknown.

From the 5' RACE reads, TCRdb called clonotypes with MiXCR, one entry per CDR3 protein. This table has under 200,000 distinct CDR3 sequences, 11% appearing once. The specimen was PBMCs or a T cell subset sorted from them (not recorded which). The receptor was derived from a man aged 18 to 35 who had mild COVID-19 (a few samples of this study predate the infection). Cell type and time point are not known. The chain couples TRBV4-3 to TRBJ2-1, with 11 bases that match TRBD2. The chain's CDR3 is CASSQDASGGYNEQFF. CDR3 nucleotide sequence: TGCGCCAGCAGCCAAGATGCTAGCGGGGGGTACAATGAGCAGTTCTTC.